Each of the 3 T cell receptor beta chains below was sequenced from the same sample in a study of cytomegalovirus exposure and HLA in healthy donors. PCR amplification relied on 60 Vbeta primers (plus 13 Jbeta primers). Measured with immunoSEQ multiplex PCR; TCRdb has only the in-frame clones, and not every one. The repertoire holds about 98,000 clones, with about 80% as singletons. Sequenced: PBMCs. The receptors were sampled from a man between 18 and 29 years old in good health and CMV-seropositive.

The genes are TRBV2 and TRBJ1-6; 9 positions match TRBD1. This CDR3 comprises 15 residues. Germline assignment: CDR1 SNHLY and CDR2 FYNNEI. Germline trimming cut 8 bases from V and 7 bases from J; bases unmatched to any gene: 9. The CDR3 loop reads CASVSRDRANSPLHF. The CDR3 DNA follows: TGTGCCAGCGTGAGTCGGGACAGGGCAAATTCACCCCTCCACTTT.

This chain joins TRBV2 and TRBJ2-2, with D perhaps TRBD1 (6 bases). CDR1 SNHLY and CDR2 FYNNEI come from the germline V gene. Between the trimmed V and J ends, which lost 2 bases and 5 bases, there was a span of 9 bases. The CDR3 covers 14 residues. As DNA, the CDR3 is TGTGCCAGCAGTGAAACAGGGTCGACCGGGGAGCTGTTTTTT. It specifies CASSETGSTGELFF.

This sequence joins TRBV29-1 and TRBJ2-1; TRBD2 agrees at 12 bases. The CDR3 totals 16 residues. The ends lost 2 bases at V and 4 bases at J; junction bases unmatched: 6. Looked up from germline, CDR1 is SQVTM and CDR2 is ANQGSEA. The CDR3 region is CSVESPSGGVYNEQFF. CDR3 in DNA: TGCAGCGTTGAATCCCCTAGCGGGGGGGTATACAATGAGCAGTTCTTC.